The clone carrying this T cell receptor (beta chain) was counted at least ten times. The antigen is unknown. These data come from a study of molecular identifiers for immune sequencing clone quantification. Study-level results: Barcodes shared by identical TCR molecules could lead to underestimated sizes of highly expanded clones.

A single record per CDR3 protein comes from TCRdb applying MiXCR to the PCR reads. The top ten clones hold 1.1% to 1.5% of a sample with 60,000 to 75,000 distinct CDR3 sequences, under 20% of them seen once. The clonotype originates from a human donor in good health. Some libraries in this study had Jurkat cell RNA spiked in. Sequenced: naive CD8+ T cells from blood, with Jurkat cell RNA spiked in. Subset indicated: FACS-sorted CD8+CD4-CCR7+CD45RA+ naive T cells.

The CDR3 bases are TGTGCCAGTAGTATCGGGGCTGGCAATCAGCCCCAGCATTTT. Translated: CASSIGAGNQPQHF. This chain uses TRBV19 with TRBJ1-5, with D tentatively TRBD1 (5 bases). Germline V gives CDR1 LNHDA, CDR2 SQIVND (reference sequence). Trimming left V 3 bases short and J 2 bases short, with 8 bases between. This CDR3 is 14 amino acids long.